This T cell receptor beta chain originates from a study of T cells in Graves' hyperthyroidism and ophthalmopathy. Hyperthyroidism in the patients, aged 18 to 65, was newly diagnosed and under 2 months in duration. RNA transcripts served as the template for amplifying TCR beta CDR3 regions. HTBI primers were the set used in a first-round RT-PCR of the TCR CDR3. TCRdb analysed the multiplex PCR reads with MiXCR anew, one entry per CDR3 protein. The repertoire holds 300,000 to 450,000 distinct CDR3 sequences, with approximately 15% as singletons. V gave up 5 bases and J gave up 4 bases; unmatched junction bases: 15. The CDR3 covers 18 residues. Germline loops: CDR1 SGHNT, CDR2 YENEEA.

The chain joins TRBV11-3 to TRBJ2-3, with 10 positions matching TRBD1. The source of this sequence is a man aged 25 to 40 with Graves' hyperthyroidism that later progressed to Graves' ophthalmopathy. The specimen was blood. Here the CDR3 reads CASSIRDRGNSFPDTQYF. CDR3 sequence (DNA): TGTGCCAGCAGCATCCGGGACAGGGGCAATAGCTTCCCAGATACGCAGTATTTT. Drawing the rest from reference TRBV11-3 and TRBJ2-3, the complete variable domain is EAGVVQSPRYKIIEKKQPVAFWCNPISGHNTLYWYLQNLGQGPELLIRYENEEAVDDSQLPKDRFSAERLKGVDSTLKIQPAELGDSAVYLCASSIRDRGNSFPDTQYFGPGTRLTVL.